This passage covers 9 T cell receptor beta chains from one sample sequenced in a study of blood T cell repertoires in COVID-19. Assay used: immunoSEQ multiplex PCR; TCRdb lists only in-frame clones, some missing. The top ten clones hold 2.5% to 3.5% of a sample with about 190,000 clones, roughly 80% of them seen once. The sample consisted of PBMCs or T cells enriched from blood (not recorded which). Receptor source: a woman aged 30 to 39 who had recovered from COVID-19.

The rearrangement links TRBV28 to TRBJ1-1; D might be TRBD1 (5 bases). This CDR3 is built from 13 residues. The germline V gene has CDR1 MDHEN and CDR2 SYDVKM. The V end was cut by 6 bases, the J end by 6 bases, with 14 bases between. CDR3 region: CASRGTVVSEAFF. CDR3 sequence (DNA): TGTGCCAGCAGGGGGACTGTGGTCTCTGAAGCTTTCTTT.

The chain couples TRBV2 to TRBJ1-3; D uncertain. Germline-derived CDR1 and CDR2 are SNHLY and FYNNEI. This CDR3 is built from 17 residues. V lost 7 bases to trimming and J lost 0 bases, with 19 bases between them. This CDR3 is CASNLYTGGSSGNTIYF. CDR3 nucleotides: TGTGCCAGCAATTTGTACACGGGAGGAAGCTCTGGAAACACCATATATTTT.

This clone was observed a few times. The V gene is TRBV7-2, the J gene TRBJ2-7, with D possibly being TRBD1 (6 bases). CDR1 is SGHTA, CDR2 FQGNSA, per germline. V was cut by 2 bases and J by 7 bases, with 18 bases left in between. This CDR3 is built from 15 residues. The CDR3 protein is CASSLRRQGPREQYF. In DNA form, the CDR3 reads TGTGCCAGCAGCTTAAGACGTCAGGGGCCCAGGGAGCAGTACTTC.

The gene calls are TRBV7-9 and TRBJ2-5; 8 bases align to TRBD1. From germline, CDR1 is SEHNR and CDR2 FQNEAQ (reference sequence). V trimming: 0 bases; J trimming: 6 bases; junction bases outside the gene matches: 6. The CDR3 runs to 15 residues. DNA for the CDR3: TGTGCCAGCAGCTTAGCTCAGGGGGCCGAGCAGACCCAGTACTTC. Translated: CASSLAQGAEQTQYF. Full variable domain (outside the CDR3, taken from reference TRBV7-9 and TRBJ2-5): DTGVSQNPRHKITKRGQNVTFRCDPISEHNRLYWYRQTLGQGPEFLTYFQNEAQLEKSRLLSDRFSAERPKGSFSTLEIQRTEQGDSAMYLCASSLAQGAEQTQYFGPGTRLLVL.

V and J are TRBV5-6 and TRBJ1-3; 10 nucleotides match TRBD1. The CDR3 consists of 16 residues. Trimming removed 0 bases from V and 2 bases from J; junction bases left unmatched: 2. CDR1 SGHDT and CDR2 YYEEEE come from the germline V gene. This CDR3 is CASSLEGTGAGNTIYF. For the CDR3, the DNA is TGTGCCAGCAGCTTGGAGGGGACAGGGGCTGGAAACACCATATATTTT.

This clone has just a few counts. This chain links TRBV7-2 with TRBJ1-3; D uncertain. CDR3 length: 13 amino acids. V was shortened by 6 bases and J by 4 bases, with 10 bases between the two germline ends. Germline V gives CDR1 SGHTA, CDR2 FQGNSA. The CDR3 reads CASSFKTGNTIYF. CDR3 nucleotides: TGTGCCAGCAGTTTCAAGACAGGAAACACCATATATTTT.

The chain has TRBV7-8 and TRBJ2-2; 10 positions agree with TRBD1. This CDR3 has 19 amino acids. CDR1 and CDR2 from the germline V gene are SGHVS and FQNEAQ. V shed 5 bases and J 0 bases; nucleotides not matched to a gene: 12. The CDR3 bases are TGTGCCAGCAGCATAATTTTCCGGGACAGGGGAACGAACACCGGGGAGCTGTTTTTT. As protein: CASSIIFRDRGTNTGELFF.

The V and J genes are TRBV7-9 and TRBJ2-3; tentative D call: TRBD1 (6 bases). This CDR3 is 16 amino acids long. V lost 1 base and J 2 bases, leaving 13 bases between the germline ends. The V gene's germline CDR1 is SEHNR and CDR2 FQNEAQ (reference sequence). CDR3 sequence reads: CASSLGHRADTDTQYF. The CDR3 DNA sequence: TGTGCCAGCAGCTTAGGCCACAGGGCGGACACAGATACGCAGTATTTT.

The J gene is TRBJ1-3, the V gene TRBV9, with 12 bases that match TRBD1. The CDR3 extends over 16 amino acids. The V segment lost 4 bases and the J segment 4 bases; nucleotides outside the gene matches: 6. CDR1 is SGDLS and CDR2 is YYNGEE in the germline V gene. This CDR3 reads CASSQGTGGWGNTIYF. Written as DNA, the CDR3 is TGTGCCAGCAGCCAAGGGACAGGGGGCTGGGGAAACACCATATATTTT.